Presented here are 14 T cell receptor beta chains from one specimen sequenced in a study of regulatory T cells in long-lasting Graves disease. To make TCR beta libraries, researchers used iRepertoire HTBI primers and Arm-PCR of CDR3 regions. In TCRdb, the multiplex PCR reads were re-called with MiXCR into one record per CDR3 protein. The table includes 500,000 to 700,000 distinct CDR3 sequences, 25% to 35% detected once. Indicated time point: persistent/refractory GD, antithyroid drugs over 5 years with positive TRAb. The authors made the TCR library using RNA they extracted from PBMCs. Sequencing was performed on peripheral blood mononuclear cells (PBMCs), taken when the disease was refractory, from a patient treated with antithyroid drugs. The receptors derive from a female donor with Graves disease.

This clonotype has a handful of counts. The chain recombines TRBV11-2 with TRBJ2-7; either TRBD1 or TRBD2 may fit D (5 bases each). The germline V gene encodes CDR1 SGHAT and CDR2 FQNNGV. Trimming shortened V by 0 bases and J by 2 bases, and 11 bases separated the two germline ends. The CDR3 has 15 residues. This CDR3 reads CASSLDFGATYEQYF. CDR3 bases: TGTGCCAGCAGCTTAGATTTCGGGGCCACCTACGAGCAGTACTTC.

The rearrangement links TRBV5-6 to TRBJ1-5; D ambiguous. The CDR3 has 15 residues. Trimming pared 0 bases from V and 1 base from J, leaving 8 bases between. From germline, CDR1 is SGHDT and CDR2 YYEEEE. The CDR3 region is CASSLGFSSNQPQHF. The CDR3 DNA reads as TGTGCCAGCAGCTTGGGTTTCAGCAGCAATCAGCCCCAGCATTTT. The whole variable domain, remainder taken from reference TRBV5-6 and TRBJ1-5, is DAGVTQSPTHLIKTRGQQVTLRCSPKSGHDTVSWYQQALGQGPQFIFQYYEEEERQRGNFPDRFSGHQFPNYSSELNVNALLLGDSALYLCASSLGFSSNQPQHFGDGTRLSIL.

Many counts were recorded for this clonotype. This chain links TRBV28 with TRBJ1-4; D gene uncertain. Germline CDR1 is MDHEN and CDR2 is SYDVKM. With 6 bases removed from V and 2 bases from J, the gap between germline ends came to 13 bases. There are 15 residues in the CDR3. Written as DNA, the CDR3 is TGTGCCAGCAGCTTAACGGGAAGGACTAATGAAAAACTGTTTTTT. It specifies CASSLTGRTNEKLFF.

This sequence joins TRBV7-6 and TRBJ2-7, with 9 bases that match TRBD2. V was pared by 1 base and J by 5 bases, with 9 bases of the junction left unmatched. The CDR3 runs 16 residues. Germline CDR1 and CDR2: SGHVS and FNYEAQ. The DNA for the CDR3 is TGTGCCAGCAGCTTAGTACTGGCTAGCGGGATAAACGAGCAGTACTTC. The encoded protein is CASSLVLASGINEQYF.

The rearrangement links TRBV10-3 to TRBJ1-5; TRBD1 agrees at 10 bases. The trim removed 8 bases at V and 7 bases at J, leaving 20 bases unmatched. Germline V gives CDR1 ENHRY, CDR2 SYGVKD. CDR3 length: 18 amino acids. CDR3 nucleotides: TGTGCCATCGGCACAACCGGGACAGGGGCCTCGATCCGCCAGCCCCAGCATTTT. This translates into CAIGTTGTGASIRQPQHF.

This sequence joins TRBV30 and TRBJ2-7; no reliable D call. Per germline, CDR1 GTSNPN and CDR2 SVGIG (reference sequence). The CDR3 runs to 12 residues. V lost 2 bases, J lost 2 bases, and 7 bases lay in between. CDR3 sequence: CAWSSVTYEQYF. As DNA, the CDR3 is TGTGCCTGGAGTAGCGTGACCTACGAGCAGTACTTC.

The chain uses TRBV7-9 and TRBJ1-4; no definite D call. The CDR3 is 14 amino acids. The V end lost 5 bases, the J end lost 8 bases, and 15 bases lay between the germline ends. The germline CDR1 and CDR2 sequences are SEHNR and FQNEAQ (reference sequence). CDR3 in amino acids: CASSQESGGEKLFF. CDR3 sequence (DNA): TGTGCCAGCAGCCAAGAGTCCGGTGGGGAAAAACTGTTTTTT.

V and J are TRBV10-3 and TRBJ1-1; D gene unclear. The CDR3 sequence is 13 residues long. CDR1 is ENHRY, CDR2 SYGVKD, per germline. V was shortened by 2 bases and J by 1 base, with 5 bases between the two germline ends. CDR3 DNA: TGTGCCATCAGTGAGGTCAGGAACACTGAAGCTTTCTTT. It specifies CAISEVRNTEAFF.

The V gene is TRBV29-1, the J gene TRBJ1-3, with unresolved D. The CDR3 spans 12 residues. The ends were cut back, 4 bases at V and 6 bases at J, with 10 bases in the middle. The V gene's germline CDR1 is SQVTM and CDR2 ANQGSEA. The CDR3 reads CSVGSGQNTIYF. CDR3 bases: TGCAGCGTTGGGTCTGGTCAAAACACCATATATTTT.

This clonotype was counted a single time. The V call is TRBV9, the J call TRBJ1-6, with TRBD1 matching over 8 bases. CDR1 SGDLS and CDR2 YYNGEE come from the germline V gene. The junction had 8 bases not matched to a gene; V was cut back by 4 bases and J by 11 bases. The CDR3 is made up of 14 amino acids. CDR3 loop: CASSIGQGSTPLHF. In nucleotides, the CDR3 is TGTGCCAGCAGCATCGGACAGGGTTCGACACCCCTCCACTTT.

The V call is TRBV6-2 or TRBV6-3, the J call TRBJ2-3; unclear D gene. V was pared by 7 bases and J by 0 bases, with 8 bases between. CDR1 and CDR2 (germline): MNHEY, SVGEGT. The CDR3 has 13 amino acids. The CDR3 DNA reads TGTGCCAGCACGAGTACTAGCACAGATACGCAGTATTTT. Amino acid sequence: CASTSTSTDTQYF.

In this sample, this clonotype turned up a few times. The CDR3 here is CASSLDGEDNQPQHF. In DNA, the CDR3 is TGTGCCAGCAGCTTAGACGGGGAGGACAATCAGCCCCAGCATTTT. J is TRBJ1-5 and V is TRBV7-2; D not certain. The CDR3 loop spans 15 amino acids. V lost 1 base to trimming and J lost 3 bases, with 10 bases between them. Germline loops: CDR1 SGHTA, CDR2 FQGNSA.

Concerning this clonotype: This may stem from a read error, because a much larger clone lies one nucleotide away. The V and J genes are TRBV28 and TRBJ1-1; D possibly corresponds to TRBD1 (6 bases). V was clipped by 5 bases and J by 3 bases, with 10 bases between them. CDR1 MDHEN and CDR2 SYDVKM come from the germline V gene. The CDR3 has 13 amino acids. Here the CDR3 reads CASSTRQDTEAFF. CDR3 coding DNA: TGTGCCAGCAGTACCCGACAGGACACTGAAGCTTTCTTT.

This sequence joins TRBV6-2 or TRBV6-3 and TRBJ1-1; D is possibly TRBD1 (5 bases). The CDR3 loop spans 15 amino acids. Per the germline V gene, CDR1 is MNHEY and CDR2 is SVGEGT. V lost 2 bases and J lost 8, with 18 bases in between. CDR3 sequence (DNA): TGTGCCAGCAGTTACCCGCGAGGACCGGGGACCGAAGCTTTCTTT. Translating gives CASSYPRGPGTEAFF.